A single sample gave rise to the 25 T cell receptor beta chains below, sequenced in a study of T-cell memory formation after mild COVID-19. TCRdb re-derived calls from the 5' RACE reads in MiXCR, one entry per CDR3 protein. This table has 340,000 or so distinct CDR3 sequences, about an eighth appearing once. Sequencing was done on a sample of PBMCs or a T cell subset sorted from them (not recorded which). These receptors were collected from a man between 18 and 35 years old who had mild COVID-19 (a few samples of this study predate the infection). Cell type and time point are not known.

The CDR3 bases are TGTGCCAGCAGTCCGGGGGGGACAGGCGGCCTTTACGAGCAGTACTTC. Protein: CASSPGGTGGLYEQYF. The gene calls are TRBV7-6 and TRBJ2-7; D tentatively fits TRBD1 or TRBD2 (8 bases each). The CDR3 spans 16 residues. Germline loops: CDR1 SGHVS, CDR2 FNYEAQ. V dropped 6 bases and J dropped 4 bases, with 22 bases sitting between them. Full variable domain (missing parts from reference TRBV7-6 and TRBJ2-7): GAGVSQSPRYKVTKRGQDVALRCDPISGHVSLYWYRQALGQGPEFLTYFNYEAQQDKSGLPNDRFSAERPEGSISTLTIQRTEQRDSAMYRCASSPGGTGGLYEQYFGPGTRLTVT.

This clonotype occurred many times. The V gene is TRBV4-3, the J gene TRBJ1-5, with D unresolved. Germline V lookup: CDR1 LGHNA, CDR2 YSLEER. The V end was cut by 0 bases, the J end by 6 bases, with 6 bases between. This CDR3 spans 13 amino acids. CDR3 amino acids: CASSQDEGQPQHF. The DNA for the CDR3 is TGCGCCAGCAGCCAAGACGAGGGTCAGCCCCAGCATTTT.

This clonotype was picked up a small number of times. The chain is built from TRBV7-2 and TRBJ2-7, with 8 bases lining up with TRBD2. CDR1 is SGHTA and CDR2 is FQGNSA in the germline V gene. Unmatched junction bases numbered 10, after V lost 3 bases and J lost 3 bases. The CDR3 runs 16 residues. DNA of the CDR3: TGTGCCAGCAGCTTCGCTGTTTTCGGGGGGGACTACGAGCAGTACTTC. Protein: CASSFAVFGGDYEQYF.

The CDR3 bases are TGTGCCAGCAGTTACTCGTCAGGGGCCCACTACAATGAGCAGTTCTTC. Translation gives CASSYSSGAHYNEQFF. The chain links TRBV6-6 to TRBJ2-1; TRBD1 might be the D (6 bases). CDR3 size: 16 residues. Germline V gene lookup returns CDR1 MNHNY and CDR2 SVGAGI (reference sequence). The V and J ends lost 0 bases and 3 bases respectively, with 12 bases between them.

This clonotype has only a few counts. CDR3: CASSQDTRQHRHGYTF. The CDR3, as DNA: TGTGCCAGCAGCCAAGATACCCGGCAGCATCGCCATGGCTACACCTTC. This chain links TRBV4-2 with TRBJ1-2; D not certain. V shed 0 bases and J shed 6 bases, with 17 bases lying between them. This CDR3 contains 16 residues. Germline loops: CDR1 LGHNA, CDR2 YNFKEQ.

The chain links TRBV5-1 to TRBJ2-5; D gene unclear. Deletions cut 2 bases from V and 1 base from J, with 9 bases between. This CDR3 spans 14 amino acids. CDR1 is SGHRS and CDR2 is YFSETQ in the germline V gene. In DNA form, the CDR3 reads TGCGCCAGCAGCTTCGGTCAGTCCCAAGAGACCCAGTACTTC. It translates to CASSFGQSQETQYF.

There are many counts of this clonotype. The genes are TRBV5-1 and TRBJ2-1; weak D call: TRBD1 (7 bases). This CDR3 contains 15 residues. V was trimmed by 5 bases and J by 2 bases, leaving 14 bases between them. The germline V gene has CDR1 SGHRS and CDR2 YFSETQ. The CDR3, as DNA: TGCGCCAGCAGGAGACCAGGGGGGCCCTACAATGAGCAGTTCTTC. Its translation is CASRRPGGPYNEQFF.

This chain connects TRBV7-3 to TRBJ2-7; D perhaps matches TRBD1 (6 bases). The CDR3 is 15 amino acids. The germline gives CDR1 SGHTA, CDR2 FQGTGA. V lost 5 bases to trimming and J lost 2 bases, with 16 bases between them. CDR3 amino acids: CASSPEGEGAYEQYF. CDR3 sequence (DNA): TGTGCCAGCAGCCCTGAAGGTGAGGGGGCCTACGAGCAGTACTTC.

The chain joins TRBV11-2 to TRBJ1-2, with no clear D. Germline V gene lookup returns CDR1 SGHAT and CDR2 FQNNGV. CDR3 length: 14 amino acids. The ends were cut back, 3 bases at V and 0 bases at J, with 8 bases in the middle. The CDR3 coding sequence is TGTGCCAGCAGCTTTAGCTTACCTAACTATGGCTACACCTTC. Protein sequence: CASSFSLPNYGYTF.

The CDR3 DNA follows: TGTGCCAGCAGCTCCGAGGGACTAGTCAGCACCGGGGAGCTGTTTTTT. Translation gives CASSSEGLVSTGELFF. The chain carries TRBV5-6 and TRBJ2-2; 8 nucleotides line up with TRBD2. V lost 3 bases to trimming and J lost 4 bases; unmatched junction nucleotides: 8. CDR1 is SGHDT and CDR2 is YYEEEE in the germline V gene. The CDR3 is 16 residues long.

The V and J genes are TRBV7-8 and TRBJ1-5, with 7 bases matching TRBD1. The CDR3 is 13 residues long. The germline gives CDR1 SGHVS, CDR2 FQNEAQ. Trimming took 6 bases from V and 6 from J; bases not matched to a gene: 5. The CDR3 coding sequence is TGTGCCAGCAGTCGCGACAGGGTTCAGCCCCAGCATTTT. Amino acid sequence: CASSRDRVQPQHF.

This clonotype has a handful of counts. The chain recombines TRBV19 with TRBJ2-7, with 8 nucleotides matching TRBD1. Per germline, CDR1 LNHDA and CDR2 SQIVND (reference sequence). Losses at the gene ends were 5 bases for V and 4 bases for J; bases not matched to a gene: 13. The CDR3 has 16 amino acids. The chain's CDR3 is CASSALDRAARYEQYF. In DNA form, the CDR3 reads TGTGCCAGTAGTGCCTTGGACAGGGCCGCCAGATACGAGCAGTACTTC.

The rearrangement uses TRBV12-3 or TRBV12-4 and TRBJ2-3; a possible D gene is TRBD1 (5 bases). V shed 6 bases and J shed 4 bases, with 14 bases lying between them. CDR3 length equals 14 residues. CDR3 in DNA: TGTGCCAGCAGCCAGGGCCCGAACGCAGATACGCAGTATTTT. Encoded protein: CASSQGPNADTQYF.

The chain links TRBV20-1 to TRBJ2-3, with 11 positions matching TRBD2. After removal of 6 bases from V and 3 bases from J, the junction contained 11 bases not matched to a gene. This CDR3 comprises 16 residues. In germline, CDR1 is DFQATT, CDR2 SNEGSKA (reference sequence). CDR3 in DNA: TGCAGTGCCCTCCCCCTCACTAGCGGGGGAACAGATACGCAGTATTTT. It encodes CSALPLTSGGTDTQYF.

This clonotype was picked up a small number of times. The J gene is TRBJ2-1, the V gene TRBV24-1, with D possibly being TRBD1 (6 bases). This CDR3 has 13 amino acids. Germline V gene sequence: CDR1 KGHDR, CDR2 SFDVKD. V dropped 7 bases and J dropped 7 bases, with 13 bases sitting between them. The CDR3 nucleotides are TGTGCCACCAGCGCTACAGGGTGGAATGAGCAGTTCTTC. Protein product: CATSATGWNEQFF.

The CDR3 DNA reads TGTGCCACCAGTGCGTCTAGCGGGGGGCAAAACATTCAGTACTTC. This encodes CATSASSGGQNIQYF. This rearrangement joins TRBV24-1 to TRBJ2-4; 11 nucleotides line up with TRBD2. J was trimmed by 5 bases and V by 5 bases; bases with no gene match: 4. Germline CDR1 is KGHDR and CDR2 is SFDVKD. The CDR3 spans 15 residues.

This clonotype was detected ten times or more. This chain's CDR3 is CASSQDRLSSSQYF. CDR3 DNA sequence: TGTGCCAGCAGCCAAGATCGGCTATCCAGTAGCCAGTACTTC. The chain joins TRBV3-1 to TRBJ2-5; D gene ambiguous. CDR1 and CDR2 (germline): LGHDT, YNNKEL (reference sequence). This CDR3 is built from 14 residues. V shed 0 bases and J shed 10 bases, with 15 bases lying between them.

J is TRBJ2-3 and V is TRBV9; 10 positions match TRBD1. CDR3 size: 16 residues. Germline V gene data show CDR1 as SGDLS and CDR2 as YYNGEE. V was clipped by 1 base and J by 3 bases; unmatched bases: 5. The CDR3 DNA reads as TGTGCCAGCAGCGTACCGAGGACAGGGGGAACAGATACGCAGTATTTT. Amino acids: CASSVPRTGGTDTQYF.

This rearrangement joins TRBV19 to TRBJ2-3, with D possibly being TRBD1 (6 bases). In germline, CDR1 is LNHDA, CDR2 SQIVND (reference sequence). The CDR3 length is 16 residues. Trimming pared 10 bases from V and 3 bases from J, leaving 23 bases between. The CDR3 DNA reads TGTGCCACCTCAGGAGGTACAGGGCGAGTTACAGATACGCAGTATTTT. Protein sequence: CATSGGTGRVTDTQYF.

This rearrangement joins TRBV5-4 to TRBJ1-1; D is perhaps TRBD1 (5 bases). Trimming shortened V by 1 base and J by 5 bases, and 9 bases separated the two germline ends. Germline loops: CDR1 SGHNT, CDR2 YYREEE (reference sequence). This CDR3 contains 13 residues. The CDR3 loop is CASSLWQGTEAFF. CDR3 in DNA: TGTGCCAGCAGCTTGTGGCAGGGTACTGAAGCTTTCTTT. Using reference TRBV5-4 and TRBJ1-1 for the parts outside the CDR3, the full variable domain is ETGVTQSPTHLIKTRGQQVTLRCSSQSGHNTVSWYQQALGQGPQFIFQYYREEENGRGNFPPRFSGLQFPNYSSELNVNALELDDSALYLCASSLWQGTEAFFGQGTRLTVV.

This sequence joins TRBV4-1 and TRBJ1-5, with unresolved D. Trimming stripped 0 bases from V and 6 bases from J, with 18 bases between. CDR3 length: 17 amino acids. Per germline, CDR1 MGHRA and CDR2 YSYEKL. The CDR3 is CASSQDRLSGVGQPQHF. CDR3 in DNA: TGCGCCAGCAGCCAAGATCGGTTGAGCGGGGTTGGTCAGCCCCAGCATTTT.

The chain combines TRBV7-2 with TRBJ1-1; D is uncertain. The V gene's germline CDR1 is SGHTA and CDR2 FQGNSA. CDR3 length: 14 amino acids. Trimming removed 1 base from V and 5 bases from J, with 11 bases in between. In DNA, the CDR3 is TGTGCCAGCAGCTTAGGGGGAGGAGGGACTGAAGCTTTCTTT. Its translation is CASSLGGGGTEAFF.

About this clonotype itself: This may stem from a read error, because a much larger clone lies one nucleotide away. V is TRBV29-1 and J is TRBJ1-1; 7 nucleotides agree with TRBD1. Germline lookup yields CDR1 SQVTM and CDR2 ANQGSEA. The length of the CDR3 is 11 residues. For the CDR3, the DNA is TGCAGCGCCTACAGGGGAGGTGAAGCTTTATTT. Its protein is CSAYRGGEALF.

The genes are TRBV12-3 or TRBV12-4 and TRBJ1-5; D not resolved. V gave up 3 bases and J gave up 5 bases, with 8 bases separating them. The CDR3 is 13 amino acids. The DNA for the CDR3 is TGTGCCAGCAGTTTCGTCGACGATCAGCCCCAGCATTTT. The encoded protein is CASSFVDDQPQHF.

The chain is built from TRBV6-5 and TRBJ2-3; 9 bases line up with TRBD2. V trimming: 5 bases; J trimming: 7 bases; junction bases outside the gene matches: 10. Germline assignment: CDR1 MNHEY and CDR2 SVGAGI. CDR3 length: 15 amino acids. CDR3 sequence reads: CASSPPGTSINTQYF. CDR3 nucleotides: TGTGCCAGCAGTCCCCCCGGGACTAGCATAAATACGCAGTATTTT.